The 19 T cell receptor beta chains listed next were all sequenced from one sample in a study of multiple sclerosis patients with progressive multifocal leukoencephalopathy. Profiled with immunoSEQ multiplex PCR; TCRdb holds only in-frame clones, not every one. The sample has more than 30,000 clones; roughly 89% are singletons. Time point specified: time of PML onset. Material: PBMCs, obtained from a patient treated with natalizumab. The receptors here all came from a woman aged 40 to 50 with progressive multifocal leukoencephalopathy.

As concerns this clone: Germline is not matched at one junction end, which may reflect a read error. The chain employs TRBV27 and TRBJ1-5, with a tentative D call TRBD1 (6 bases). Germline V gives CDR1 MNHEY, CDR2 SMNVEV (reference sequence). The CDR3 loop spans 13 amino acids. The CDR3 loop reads CVSAQGRNQPQHF. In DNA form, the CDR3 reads TGTGTCAGCGCCCAGGGGCGCAATCAGCCCCAGCATTTT.

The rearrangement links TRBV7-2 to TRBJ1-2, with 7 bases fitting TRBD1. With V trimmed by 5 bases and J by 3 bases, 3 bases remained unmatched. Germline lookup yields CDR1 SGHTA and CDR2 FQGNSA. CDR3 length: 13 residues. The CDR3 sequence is CASSLGTDYGYTF. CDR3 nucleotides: TGTGCCAGCAGCCTAGGGACAGACTATGGCTACACCTTC.

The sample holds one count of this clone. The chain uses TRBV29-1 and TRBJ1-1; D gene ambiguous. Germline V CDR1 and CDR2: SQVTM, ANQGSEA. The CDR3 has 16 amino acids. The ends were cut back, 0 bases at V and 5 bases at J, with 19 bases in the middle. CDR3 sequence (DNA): TGCAGCGTTGAAGAAGAGGACGGTCCTAAAAGGACTGAAGCTTTCTTT. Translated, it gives CSVEEEDGPKRTEAFF.

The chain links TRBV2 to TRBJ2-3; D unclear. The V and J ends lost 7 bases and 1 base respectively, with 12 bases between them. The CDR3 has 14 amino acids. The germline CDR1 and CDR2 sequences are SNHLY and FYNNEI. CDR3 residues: CASTPDLGTDTQYF. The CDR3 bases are TGTGCCAGCACCCCCGACCTGGGCACAGATACGCAGTATTTT.

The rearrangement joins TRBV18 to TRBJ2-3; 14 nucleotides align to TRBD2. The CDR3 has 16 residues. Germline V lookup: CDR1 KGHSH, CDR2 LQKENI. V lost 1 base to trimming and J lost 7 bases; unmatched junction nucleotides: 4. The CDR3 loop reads CASSPRTSGRTYTQYF. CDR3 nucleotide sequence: TGTGCCAGCTCACCACGGACTAGCGGGAGGACCTATACGCAGTATTTT.

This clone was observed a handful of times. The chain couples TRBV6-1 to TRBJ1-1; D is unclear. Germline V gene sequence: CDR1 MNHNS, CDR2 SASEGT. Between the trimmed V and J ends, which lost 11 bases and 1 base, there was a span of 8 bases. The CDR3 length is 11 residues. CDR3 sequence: CAGSENTEAFF. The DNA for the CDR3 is TGTGCCGGGAGCGAGAACACTGAAGCTTTCTTT.

CDR3: CASSQGRSSGANVLTF. The CDR3, as DNA: TGTGCCAGCAGCCAAGGAAGGTCCTCTGGGGCCAACGTCCTGACTTTC. V and J are TRBV4-2 and TRBJ2-6; no firm D call. There are 16 residues in the CDR3. In germline, CDR1 is LGHNA, CDR2 YNFKEQ. The V end lost 1 base, the J end lost 0 bases, and 7 bases lay between the germline ends.

As DNA, the CDR3 is TGCGCCAGCAGCCCCGATCGGGTTTCCAGGGAGCTGTTTTTT. Translating gives CASSPDRVSRELFF. The V gene is TRBV4-3, the J gene TRBJ2-2; D is ambiguous. Per germline, CDR1 LGHNA and CDR2 YSLEER. V lost 4 bases to trimming and J lost 9 bases, with 15 bases between them. This CDR3 is built from 14 residues.

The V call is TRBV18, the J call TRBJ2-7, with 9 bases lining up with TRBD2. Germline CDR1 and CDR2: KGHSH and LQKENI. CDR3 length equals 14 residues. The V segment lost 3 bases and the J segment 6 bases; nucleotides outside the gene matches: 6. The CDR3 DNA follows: TGTGCCAGCTCACCGGGACTAGCCCCCTCCGAGCAGTACTTC. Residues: CASSPGLAPSEQYF. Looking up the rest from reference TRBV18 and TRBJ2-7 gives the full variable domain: NAGVMQNPRHLVRRRGQEARLRCSPMKGHSHVYWYRQLPEEGLKFMVYLQKENIIDESGMPKERFSAEFPKEGPSILRIQQVVRGDSAAYFCASSPGLAPSEQYFGPGTRLTVT.

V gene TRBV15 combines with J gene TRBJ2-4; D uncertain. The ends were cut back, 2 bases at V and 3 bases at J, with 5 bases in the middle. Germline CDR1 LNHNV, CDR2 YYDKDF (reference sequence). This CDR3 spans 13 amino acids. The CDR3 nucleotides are TGTGCCACCAGCAGACCGAACAAAAACATTCAGTACTTC. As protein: CATSRPNKNIQYF.

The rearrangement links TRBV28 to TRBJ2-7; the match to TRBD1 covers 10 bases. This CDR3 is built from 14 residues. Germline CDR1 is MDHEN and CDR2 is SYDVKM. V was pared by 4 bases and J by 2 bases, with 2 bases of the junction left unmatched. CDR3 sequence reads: CASSSGQGAYEQYF. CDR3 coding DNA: TGTGCCAGCAGTTCCGGACAGGGGGCCTACGAGCAGTACTTC.

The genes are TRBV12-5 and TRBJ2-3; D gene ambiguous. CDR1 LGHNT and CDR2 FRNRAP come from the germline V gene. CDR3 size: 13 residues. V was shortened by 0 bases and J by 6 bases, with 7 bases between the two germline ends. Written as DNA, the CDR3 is TGTGCTAGTGGTTTGGTATTGGTGGATACGCAGTATTTT. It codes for CASGLVLVDTQYF.

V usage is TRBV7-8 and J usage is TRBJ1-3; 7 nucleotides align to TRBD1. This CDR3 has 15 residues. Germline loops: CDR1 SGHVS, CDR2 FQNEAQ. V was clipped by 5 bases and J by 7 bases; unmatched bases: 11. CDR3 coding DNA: TGTGCCAGCAGCCCTCTCAGGGCAGGGGGGAACACCATATATTTT. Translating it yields CASSPLRAGGNTIYF.

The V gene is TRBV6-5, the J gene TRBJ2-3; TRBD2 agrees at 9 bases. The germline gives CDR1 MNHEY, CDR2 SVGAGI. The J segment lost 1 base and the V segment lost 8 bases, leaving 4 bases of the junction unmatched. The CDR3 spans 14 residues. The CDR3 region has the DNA TGTGCCAGCCGTATAGCGGGGGGCACAGATACGCAGTATTTT. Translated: CASRIAGGTDTQYF.

The CDR3 nucleotides read TGTGCCAGCAGTGAAGGCTCCCGGGGCGAGCAGTACTTC. It encodes CASSEGSRGEQYF. The V and J genes are TRBV6-4 and TRBJ2-7; D may be TRBD2 (5 bases). This CDR3 contains 13 residues. Germline V lookup: CDR1 MRHNA, CDR2 SNTAGT. V lost 3 bases and J lost 6, with 12 bases in between.

DNA for the CDR3: TGTGCCAGCAGTGATACTAGCGGGAGCGTCAATGAGCAGTTCTTC. As protein: CASSDTSGSVNEQFF. The V and J genes are TRBV6-1 and TRBJ2-1; 11 nucleotides align to TRBD2. Trimming took 3 bases from V and 6 from J; bases not matched to a gene: 4. The V gene's germline CDR1 is MNHNS and CDR2 SASEGT. The CDR3 is 15 residues long.

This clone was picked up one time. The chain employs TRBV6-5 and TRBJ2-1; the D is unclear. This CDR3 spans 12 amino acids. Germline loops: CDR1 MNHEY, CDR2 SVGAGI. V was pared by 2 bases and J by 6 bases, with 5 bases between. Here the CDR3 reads CASSYRANEQFF. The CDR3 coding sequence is TGTGCCAGCAGTTACAGGGCCAATGAGCAGTTCTTC.

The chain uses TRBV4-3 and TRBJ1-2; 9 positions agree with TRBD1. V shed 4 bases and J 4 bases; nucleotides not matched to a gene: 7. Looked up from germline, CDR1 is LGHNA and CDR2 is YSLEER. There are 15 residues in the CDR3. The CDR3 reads CASSPMGQGGYGYTF. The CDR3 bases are TGCGCCAGCAGCCCTATGGGACAGGGCGGCTATGGCTACACCTTC.

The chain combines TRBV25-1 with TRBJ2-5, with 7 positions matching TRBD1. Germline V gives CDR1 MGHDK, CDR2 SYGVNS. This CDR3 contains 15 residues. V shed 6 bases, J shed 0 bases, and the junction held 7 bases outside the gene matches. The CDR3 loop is CASRGPDRDQETQYF. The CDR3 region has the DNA TGTGCCAGCAGGGGCCCCGACAGGGACCAAGAGACCCAGTACTTC.